The clone carrying this T cell receptor (beta chain) has just one count. This record belongs to a study of OX40 agonist ivuxolimab in advanced cancers. Study at large: Patients with prior anti-PD-1, anti-PD-L1 or anti-CTLA-4 therapy were eligible; roughly 41% had some.

Germline CDR1 MNHEY, CDR2 SVGAGI. The CDR3 runs to 13 residues. Deletions cut 0 bases from V and 5 bases from J, with 7 bases between. Some clones are missing from TCRdb's copy, which holds only in-frame ones; the method was immunoSEQ multiplex PCR. This table holds around 51,000 clones, about 87% found once. The TCR comes from an adult with an advanced solid tumor such as melanoma, head and neck, liver or kidney cancer. The rearrangement uses TRBV6-5 and TRBJ1-2; unclear D gene. This specimen was CD4+ or CD8+ T cells sorted from blood, taken in a trial of the OX40 agonist ivuxolimab. Written as DNA, the CDR3 is TGTGCCAGCAGTTACTCGGATGGGTATGGCTACACCTTC. Translation: CASSYSDGYGYTF.